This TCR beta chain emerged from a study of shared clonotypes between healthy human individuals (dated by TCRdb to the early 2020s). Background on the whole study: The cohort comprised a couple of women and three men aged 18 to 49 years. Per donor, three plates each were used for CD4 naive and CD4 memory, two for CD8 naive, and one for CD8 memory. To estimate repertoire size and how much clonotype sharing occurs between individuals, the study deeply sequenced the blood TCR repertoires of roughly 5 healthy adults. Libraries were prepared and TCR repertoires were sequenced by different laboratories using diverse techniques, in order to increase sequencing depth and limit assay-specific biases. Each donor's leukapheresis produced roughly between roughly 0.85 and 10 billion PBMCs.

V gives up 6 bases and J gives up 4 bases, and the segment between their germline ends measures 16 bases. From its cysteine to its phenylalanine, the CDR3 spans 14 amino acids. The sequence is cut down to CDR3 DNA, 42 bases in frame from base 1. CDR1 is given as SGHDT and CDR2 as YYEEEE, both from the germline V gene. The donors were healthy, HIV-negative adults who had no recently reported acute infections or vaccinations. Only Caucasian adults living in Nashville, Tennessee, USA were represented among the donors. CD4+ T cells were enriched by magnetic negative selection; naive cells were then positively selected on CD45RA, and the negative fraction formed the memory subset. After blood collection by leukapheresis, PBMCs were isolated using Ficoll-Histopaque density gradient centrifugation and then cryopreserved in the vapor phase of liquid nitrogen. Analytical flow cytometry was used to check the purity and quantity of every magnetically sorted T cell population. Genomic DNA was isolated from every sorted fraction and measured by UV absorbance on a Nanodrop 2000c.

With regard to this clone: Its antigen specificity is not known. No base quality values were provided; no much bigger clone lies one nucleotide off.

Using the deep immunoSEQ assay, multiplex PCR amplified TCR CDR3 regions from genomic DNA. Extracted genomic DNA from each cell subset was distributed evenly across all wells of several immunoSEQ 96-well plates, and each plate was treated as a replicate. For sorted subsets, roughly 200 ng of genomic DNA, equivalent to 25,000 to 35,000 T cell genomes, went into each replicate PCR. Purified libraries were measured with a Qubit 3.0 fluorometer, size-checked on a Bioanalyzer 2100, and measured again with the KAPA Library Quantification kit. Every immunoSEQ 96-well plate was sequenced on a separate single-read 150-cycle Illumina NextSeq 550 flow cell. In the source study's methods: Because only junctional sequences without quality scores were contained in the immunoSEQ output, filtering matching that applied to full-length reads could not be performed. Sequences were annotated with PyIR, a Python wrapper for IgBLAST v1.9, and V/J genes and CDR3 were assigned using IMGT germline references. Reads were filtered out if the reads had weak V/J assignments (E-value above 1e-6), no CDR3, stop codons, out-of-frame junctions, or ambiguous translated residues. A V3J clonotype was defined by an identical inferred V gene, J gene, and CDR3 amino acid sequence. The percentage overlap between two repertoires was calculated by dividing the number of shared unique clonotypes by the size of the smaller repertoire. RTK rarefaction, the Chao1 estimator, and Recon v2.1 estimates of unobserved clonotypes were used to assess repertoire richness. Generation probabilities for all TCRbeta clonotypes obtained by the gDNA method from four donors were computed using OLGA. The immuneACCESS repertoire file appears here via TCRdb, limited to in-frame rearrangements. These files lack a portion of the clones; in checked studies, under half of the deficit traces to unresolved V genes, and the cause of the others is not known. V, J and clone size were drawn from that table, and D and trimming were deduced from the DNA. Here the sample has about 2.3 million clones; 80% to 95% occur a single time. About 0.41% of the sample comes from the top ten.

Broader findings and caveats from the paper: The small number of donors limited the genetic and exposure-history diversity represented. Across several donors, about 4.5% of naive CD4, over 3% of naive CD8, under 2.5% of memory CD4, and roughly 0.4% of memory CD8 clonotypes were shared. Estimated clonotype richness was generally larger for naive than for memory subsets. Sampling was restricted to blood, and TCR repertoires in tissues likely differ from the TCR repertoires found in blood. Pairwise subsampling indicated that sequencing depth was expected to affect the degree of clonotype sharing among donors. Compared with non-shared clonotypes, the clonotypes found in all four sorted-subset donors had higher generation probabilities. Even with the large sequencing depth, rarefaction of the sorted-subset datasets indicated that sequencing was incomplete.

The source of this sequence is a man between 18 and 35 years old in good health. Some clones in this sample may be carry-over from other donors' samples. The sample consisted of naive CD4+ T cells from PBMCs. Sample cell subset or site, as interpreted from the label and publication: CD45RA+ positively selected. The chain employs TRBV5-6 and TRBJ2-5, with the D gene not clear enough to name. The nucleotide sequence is TGTGCCAGCAAACTCGGACCGCAGCCAGAGACCCAGTACTTC. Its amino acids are CASKLGPQPETQYF.